This section outlines one T cell receptor (beta chain) sequence together with its context. V was pared by 0 bases and J by 2 bases, with 7 bases between. CDR1 and CDR2 (germline): LGHNA, YSLEER. The CDR3 runs to 14 residues. Only in-frame clones appear in the TCRdb table, and some are missing; sequencing was by immunoSEQ multiplex PCR. The repertoire consists of 400,000 to 500,000 clones, with over 75% occurring once and the leading ten covering around 1.9%. This sample is part of a study of blood T cell repertoires in COVID-19. Looking at the study overall: Italy, Spain and the United States were the sources of the convalescent and acute COVID-19 samples. PBMCs, B-cell-depleted T cells, or T cells were the source of the cDNA or gDNA that made up the material.

Cohorts were based on clinical histories the participants reported. Resolution of symptoms, clearance, or two negative PCRs was present in recovered Cohort 3 donors. The receptor was derived from a middle-aged woman who had recovered from COVID-19. What was sequenced was PBMCs or T cells enriched from blood (not recorded which). The chain couples TRBV4-3 to TRBJ1-2; D is unclear. CDR3 amino acids: CASSQDTRNYGYTF. The CDR3 coding sequence is TGCGCCAGCAGCCAAGATACGAGGAACTATGGCTACACCTTC.